The 16 T cell receptor beta chains presented below share a single source sample, sequenced in a study of monozygotic twins with inflammatory bowel disease (dated by TCRdb to the late 2010s). Receptors were amplified or captured by 5' RACE. The reads were generated on an Illumina HiSeq 2500. The reads were reprocessed in TCRdb, with one entry per CDR3 protein sequence and no accompanying DNA. The data table for this sample lists some 150,000 distinct CDR3 sequences. The top ten clonotypes cover roughly 7% of the sample. The sequencing input was blood. These receptors came from a human donor with ulcerative colitis or Crohn's disease, or a healthy co-twin of an affected twin (not recorded which).

The V and J genes are TRBV15 and TRBJ2-3; TCRdb reports TRBD2, a call that lacks DNA to check it against. CDR3 length: 14 amino acids. From germline, CDR1 is LNHNV and CDR2 YYDKDF (reference sequence). The CDR3 reads CATSLRVLADTQYF.

The chain combines TRBV12-3 or TRBV12-4 with TRBJ1-5; the D call of TRBD1 rests on TCRdb alone, since no DNA is present to check it. CDR3 length: 16 residues. The CDR3 reads CASSLGLQGASQPQHF.

The chain has TRBV10-2 and TRBJ1-1; TCRdb returns TRBD1, unconfirmable since there is no DNA. Germline values: CDR1 WSHSY, CDR2 SAAADI. The CDR3 has 16 amino acids. The CDR3 here is CASREGGGLLNTEAFF.

V is TRBV12-3 or TRBV12-4 and J is TRBJ2-1; TCRdb's assignment of TRBD1 cannot be checked, as there is no DNA. This CDR3 is built from 14 residues. CDR3 sequence reads: CASSPRDPSNEQFF.

The chain recombines TRBV20-1 with TRBJ1-3. The CDR3 is 16 residues long. Per the germline V gene, CDR1 is DFQATT and CDR2 is SNEGSKA (reference sequence). The CDR3 reads CSARVLRRDSGNTIYF.

The chain couples TRBV7-2 to TRBJ1-1; TCRdb names TRBD1, which stays unverified in the absence of DNA. This CDR3 comprises 12 residues. The germline gives CDR1 SGHTA, CDR2 FQGNSA. CDR3 sequence reads: CASSAGRTEAFF.

This chain joins TRBV2 and TRBJ2-7; TCRdb gives TRBD1 as the D gene, but with no DNA this cannot be confirmed. CDR1 is SNHLY and CDR2 is FYNNEI in the germline V gene. The CDR3 contains 16 residues. The CDR3 loop is CASGDFGTQSSYEQYF.

The V call is TRBV6-2 or TRBV6-3, the J call TRBJ1-5. Germline loops: CDR1 MNHEY, CDR2 SVGEGT. This CDR3 is 16 amino acids long. CDR3: CASSLPGTLTSQPQHF.

The chain links TRBV27 to TRBJ2-6; TCRdb's D call of TRBD1 is untestable without DNA. The CDR3 is 17 amino acids. Germline CDR1 and CDR2: MNHEY and SMNVEV (reference sequence). CDR3: CASSPSRDNSGANVLTF.

V is TRBV20-1 and J is TRBJ1-4; TCRdb names TRBD1, which stays unverified in the absence of DNA. The CDR3 spans 11 residues. The V gene's germline CDR1 is DFQATT and CDR2 SNEGSKA (reference sequence). The CDR3 is CSARDGGWLFF.

The rearrangement links TRBV6-6 to TRBJ2-7; TCRdb picks TRBD1, but there is no DNA to check that call. Germline V CDR1 and CDR2: MNHNY, SVGAGI (reference sequence). The CDR3 extends over 14 amino acids. The CDR3 reads CASSPRGLIYEQYF.

V is TRBV5-8 and J is TRBJ2-7; TCRdb's D call, TRBD1, is unchecked because there is no DNA. The CDR3 is 16 residues long. Per the germline V gene, CDR1 is SGHTS and CDR2 is YDEGEE. CDR3 amino acids: CASSLVPGVGIYEQYF.

This rearrangement joins TRBV29-1 to TRBJ1-1. Germline CDR1 and CDR2: SQVTM and ANQGSEA. This CDR3 region has 13 residues. The CDR3 is CSVATVMNTEAFF.

This chain joins TRBV6-5 and TRBJ2-1; TCRdb lists TRBD2, though no DNA is available to test this call. The CDR3 has 13 amino acids. Germline V gene lookup returns CDR1 MNHEY and CDR2 SVGAGI. The CDR3 is CASRTSGSNEQFF.

This rearrangement joins TRBV20-1 to TRBJ2-5; absent DNA, TCRdb's TRBD2 call cannot be checked. The V gene's germline CDR1 is DFQATT and CDR2 SNEGSKA (reference sequence). The CDR3 is 15 residues long. Here the CDR3 reads CSAGLAGGGRLSQYF.

This CDR3 is CASYLRGGRETQYF. V and J are TRBV6-1 and TRBJ2-5; the D gene TCRdb calls, TRBD1, cannot be checked with no DNA. This CDR3 is built from 14 residues. Germline V lookup: CDR1 MNHNS, CDR2 SASEGT.